The clone carrying this TCR beta chain was recorded only once. The sample belongs to a study of blood T cell repertoires in COVID-19. Across the study: Nucleic acid was either cDNA or gDNA, and it came from T cells, B-cell-depleted T cells, or PBMCs.

Original processing notes: Counts of nucleated cells, estimated from reference gene primer amplification, were obtained. The method was immunoSEQ multiplex PCR; TCRdb's version includes in-frame clones alone and lacks a portion of them. V and J calls plus clone size are reproduced from that table; the DNA served to infer D and trimming. The sample lists over 35,000 clones; about 90% were seen once. Germline V gives CDR1 LGHDT, CDR2 YNNKEL (reference sequence). The CDR3 totals 15 residues. V was trimmed by 1 base and J by 4 bases, leaving 13 bases between them. This chain links TRBV3-1 (or the pseudogene TRBV3-2) with TRBJ1-2, with D tentatively TRBD1 (5 bases). Input material: peripheral blood. This receptor was obtained from a middle-aged man with acute or convalescent COVID-19. CDR3 protein: CASSQAHGGGYGYTF. In nucleotides, the CDR3 is TGTGCCAGCAGCCAAGCTCACGGGGGAGGCTATGGCTACACCTTC.